A selection of T cell receptor beta chains follows, all from one sample in a study of human T cells and chemical hapten exposure. From the RACE reads, TCRdb called clonotypes with MiXCR, one entry per CDR3 protein. The sample shows about 84,000 distinct CDR3 sequences, 10% to 14% of them seen only once. Sequencing used whole blood, obtained in connection with sensitization to the hapten diphenylcyclopropenone (DPC). All receptors come from a woman between 45 and 60 years old with alopecia areata. Some clones in this sample may be carry-over from other donors' samples. The conserved cysteine and the conserved F or W are not part of the CDR3 here.

len	v_gene	j_gene	CDR3aa
12	TRBV11-2	TRBJ2-7	ASSWTGGAYEQY
8	TRBV29-1	TRBJ2-1	SSRGNEQF
10	TRBV7-2	TRBJ2-5	ASSLVWETQY
13	TRBV28	TRBJ2-7	ASAASGSFSYEQY
13	TRBV7-3	TRBJ1-1	ASSLNGERYTEAF
12	TRBV20-1	TRBJ2-4	SARNPENSPIQY
12	TRBV3-1	TRBJ1-1	ASSPLWSNTEAF
13	TRBV28	TRBJ1-6	ASSLSRQGNSPLH
14	TRBV5-1	TRBJ2-1	ASSLGGSGVYNEQF
15	TRBV4-1	TRBJ2-7	ASSQDPAGAQSYEQY
13	TRBV9	TRBJ2-1	ASSVASSGAGEQF
13	TRBV3-1	TRBJ2-5	ASSPGTGRTETQY
13	TRBV20-1	TRBJ2-7	SARDMAGGLYEQY
12	TRBV27	TRBJ2-7	ASSARGRGYEQY
12	TRBV3-1	TRBJ2-5	ASSQRGAGETQY
13	TRBV7-3	TRBJ2-2	ASSATGGAPGELF
12	TRBV2	TRBJ2-2	ASTSLGFTGELF
12	TRBV3-1	TRBJ1-3	ASSPTGWRNTIY
15	TRBV23-1	TRBJ2-1	ASSYQRASGSYNEQF
14	TRBV29-1	TRBJ2-2	SVAGTGGSHTGELF
12	TRBV12-3/TRBV12-4	TRBJ1-4	ASSDSPGDEKLF
10	TRBV6-1	TRBJ1-1	ASSKVPTEAF
12	TRBV9	TRBJ1-2	ASSPHDPGGGYT
11	TRBV11-3	TRBJ2-1	ASSLAPRNEQF
15	TRBV18	TRBJ2-7	ASSPLFGRDRVGEQY